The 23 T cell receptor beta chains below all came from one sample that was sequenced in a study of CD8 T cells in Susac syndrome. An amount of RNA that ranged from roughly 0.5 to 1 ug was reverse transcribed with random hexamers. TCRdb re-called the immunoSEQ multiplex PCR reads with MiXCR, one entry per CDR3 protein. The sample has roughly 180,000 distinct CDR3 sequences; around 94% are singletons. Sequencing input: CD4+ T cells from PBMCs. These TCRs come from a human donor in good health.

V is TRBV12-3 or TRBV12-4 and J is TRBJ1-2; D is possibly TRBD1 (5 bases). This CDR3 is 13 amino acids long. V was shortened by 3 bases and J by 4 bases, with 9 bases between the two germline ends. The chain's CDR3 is CASSLTDGYGYTF. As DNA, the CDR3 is TGTGCCAGCAGTTTGACAGATGGCTATGGCTACACCTTC.

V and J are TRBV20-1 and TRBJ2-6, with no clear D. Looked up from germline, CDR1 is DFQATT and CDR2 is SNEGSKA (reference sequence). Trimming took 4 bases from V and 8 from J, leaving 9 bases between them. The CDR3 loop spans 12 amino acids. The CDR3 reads CSAKTPTNVLTF. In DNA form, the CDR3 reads TGCAGTGCTAAGACACCAACCAACGTCCTGACTTTC.

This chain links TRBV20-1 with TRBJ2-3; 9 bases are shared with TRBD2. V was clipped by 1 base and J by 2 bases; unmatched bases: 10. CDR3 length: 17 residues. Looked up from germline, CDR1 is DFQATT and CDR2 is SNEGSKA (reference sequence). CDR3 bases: TGCAGTGCTAGAGGTTCGGTTCTAGCGGGGAACACAGATACGCAGTATTTT. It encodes CSARGSVLAGNTDTQYF.

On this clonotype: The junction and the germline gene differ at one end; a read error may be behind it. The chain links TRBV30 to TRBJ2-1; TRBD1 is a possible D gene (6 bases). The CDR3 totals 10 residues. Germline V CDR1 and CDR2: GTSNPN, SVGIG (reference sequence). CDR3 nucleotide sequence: TGTGCCTGGGGCCGGGACACCGAATGCTTC. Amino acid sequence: CAWGRDTECF.

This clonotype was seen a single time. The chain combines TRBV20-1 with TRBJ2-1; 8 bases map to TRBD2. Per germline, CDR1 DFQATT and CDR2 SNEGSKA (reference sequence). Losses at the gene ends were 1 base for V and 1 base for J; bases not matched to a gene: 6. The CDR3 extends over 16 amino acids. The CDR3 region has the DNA TGCAGTGCTAGAGTTCGGCGGGGGGTGTCCTACAATGAGCAGTTCTTC. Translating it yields CSARVRRGVSYNEQFF.

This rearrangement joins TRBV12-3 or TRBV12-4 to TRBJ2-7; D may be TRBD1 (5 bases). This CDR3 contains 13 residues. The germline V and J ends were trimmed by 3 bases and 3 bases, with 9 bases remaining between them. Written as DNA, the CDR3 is TGTGCCAGCAGTTTTGGGGCCCTCTACGAGCAGTACTTC. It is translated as CASSFGALYEQYF.

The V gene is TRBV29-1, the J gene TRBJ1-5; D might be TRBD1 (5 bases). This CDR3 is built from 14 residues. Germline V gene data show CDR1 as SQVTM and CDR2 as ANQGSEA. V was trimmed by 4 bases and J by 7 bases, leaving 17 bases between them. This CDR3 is CSVAGESGGQPQHF. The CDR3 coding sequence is TGCAGCGTTGCCGGGGAAAGCGGGGGGCAGCCCCAGCATTTT.

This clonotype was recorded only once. In DNA, the CDR3 is TGTGCCAGCAGCCCAGGACCGGAGTCCTACGAGCAGTACTTC. Translated: CASSPGPESYEQYF. The rearrangement uses TRBV3-1 and TRBJ2-7; the D is unclear. The germline CDR1 and CDR2 sequences are LGHDT and YNNKEL (reference sequence). The V end was cut by 4 bases, the J end by 1 base, with 11 bases between. This CDR3 has 14 amino acids.

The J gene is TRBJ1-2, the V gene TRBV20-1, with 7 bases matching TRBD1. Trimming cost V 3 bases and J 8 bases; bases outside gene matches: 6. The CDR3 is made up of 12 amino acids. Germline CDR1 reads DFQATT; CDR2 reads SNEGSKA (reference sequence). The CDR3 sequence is CSASEGADGYTF. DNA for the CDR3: TGCAGTGCTAGCGAGGGGGCTGACGGCTACACCTTC.

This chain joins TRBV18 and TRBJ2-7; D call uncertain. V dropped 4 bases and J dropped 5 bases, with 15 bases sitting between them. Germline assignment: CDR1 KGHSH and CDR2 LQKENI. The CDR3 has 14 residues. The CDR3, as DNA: TGTGCCAGCTCACTCACAGCCCAGTCTGACGAGCAGTACTTC. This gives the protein CASSLTAQSDEQYF.

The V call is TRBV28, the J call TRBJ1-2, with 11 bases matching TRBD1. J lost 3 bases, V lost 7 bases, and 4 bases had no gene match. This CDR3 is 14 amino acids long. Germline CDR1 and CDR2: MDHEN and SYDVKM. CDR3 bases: TGTGCCAGCACCGGACAGGGGGCGGACTATGGCTACACCTTC. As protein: CASTGQGADYGYTF.

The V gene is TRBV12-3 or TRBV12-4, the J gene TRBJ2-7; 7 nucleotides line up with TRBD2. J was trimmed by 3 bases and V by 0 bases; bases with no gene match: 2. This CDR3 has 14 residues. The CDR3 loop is CASSLAGGDYEQYF. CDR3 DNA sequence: TGTGCCAGCAGTTTAGCGGGGGGGGACTACGAGCAGTACTTC.

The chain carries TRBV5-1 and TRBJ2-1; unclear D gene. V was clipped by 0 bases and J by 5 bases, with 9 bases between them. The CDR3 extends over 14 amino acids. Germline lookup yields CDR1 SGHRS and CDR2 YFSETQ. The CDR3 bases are TGCGCCAGCAGCTTGGGTCGGCAGCACAATGAGCAGTTCTTC. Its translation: CASSLGRQHNEQFF. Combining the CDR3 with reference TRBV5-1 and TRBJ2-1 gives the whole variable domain KAGVTQTPRYLIKTRGQQVTLSCSPISGHRSVSWYQQTPGQGLQFLFEYFSETQRNKGNFPGRFSGRQFSNSRSEMNVSTLELGDSALYLCASSLGRQHNEQFFGPGTRLTVL.

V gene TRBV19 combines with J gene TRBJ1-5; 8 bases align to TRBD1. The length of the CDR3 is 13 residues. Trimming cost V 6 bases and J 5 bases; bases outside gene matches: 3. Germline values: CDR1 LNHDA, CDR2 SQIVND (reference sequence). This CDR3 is CASSMDRDQPQHF. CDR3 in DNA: TGTGCCAGTAGCATGGACAGGGATCAGCCCCAGCATTTT. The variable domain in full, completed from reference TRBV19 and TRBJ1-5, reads DGGITQSPKYLFRKEGQNVTLSCEQNLNHDAMYWYRQDPGQGLRLIYYSQIVNDFQKGDIAEGYSVSREKKESFPLTVTSAQKNPTAFYLCASSMDRDQPQHFGDGTRLSIL.

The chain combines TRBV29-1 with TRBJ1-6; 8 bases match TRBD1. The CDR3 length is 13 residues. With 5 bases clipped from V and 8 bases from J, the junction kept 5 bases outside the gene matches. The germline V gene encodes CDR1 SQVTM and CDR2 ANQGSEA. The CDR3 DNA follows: TGCAGCGTTATCGACAGGGGTGATTCACCCCTCCACTTT. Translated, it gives CSVIDRGDSPLHF.

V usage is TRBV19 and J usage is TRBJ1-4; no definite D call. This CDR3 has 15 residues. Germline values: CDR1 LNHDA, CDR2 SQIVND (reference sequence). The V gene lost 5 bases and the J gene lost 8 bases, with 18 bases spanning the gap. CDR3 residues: CASSGIAVGEEKLFF. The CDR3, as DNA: TGTGCCAGTAGTGGGATAGCAGTGGGCGAGGAAAAACTGTTTTTT.

The chain's CDR3 is CSARGQINQPQHF. The CDR3 coding sequence is TGCAGTGCTAGAGGTCAGATCAATCAGCCCCAGCATTTT. The chain combines TRBV20-1 with TRBJ1-5, with no clear D. With 1 base removed from V and 3 bases from J, the gap between germline ends came to 7 bases. CDR3 size: 13 residues. Looked up from germline, CDR1 is DFQATT and CDR2 is SNEGSKA (reference sequence).

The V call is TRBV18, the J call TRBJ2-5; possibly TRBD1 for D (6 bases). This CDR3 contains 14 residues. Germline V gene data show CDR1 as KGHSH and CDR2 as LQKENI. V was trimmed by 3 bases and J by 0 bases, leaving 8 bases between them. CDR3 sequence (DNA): TGTGCCAGCTCACCCGGGACAAACCAAGAGACCCAGTACTTC. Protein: CASSPGTNQETQYF.

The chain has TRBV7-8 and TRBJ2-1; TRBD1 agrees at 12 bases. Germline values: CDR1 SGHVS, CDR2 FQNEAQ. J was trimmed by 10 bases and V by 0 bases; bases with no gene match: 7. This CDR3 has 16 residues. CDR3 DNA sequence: TGTGCCAGCAGCTTAGCGCCCGGGACAGGGGGCAACGAGCAGTTCTTC. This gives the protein CASSLAPGTGGNEQFF.

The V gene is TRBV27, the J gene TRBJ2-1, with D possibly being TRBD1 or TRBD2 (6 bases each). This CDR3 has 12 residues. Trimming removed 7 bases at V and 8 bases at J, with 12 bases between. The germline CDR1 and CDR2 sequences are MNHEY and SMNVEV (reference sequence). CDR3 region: CASMIRGHEQFF. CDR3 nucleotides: TGTGCCAGCATGATTCGGGGGCATGAGCAGTTCTTC.

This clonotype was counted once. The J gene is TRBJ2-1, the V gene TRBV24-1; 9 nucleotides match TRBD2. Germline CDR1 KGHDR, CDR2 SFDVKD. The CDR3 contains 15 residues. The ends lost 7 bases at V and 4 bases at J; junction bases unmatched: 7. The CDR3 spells CATRGGGGAYNEQFF. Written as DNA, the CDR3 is TGTGCCACCAGAGGGGGCGGGGGGGCGTACAATGAGCAGTTCTTC.

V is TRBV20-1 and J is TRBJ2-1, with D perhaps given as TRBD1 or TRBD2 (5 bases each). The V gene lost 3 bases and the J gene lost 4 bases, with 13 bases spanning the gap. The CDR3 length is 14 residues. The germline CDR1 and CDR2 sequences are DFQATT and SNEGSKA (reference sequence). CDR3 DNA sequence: TGCAGTGCTAGCCAGGGAAGAGGGTACAATGAGCAGTTCTTC. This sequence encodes CSASQGRGYNEQFF.

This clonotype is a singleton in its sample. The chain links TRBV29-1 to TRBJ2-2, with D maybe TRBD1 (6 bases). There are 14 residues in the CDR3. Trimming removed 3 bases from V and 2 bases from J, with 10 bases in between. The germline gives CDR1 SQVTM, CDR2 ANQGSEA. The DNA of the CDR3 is TGCAGCGTTGACCAGGGGACAAACACCGGGGAGCTGTTTTTT. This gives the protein CSVDQGTNTGELFF.